Listed below are T cell receptor beta chains from one sample, sequenced in a study of CD8 T cells in ankylosing spondylitis. Each CDR3 protein gets one entry after TCRdb re-called the 5' RACE reads with MiXCR. The sample contains fewer than 500,000 distinct CDR3 sequences, approximately 20% of which appear only once. The material sequenced was blood, either unsorted or a sorted T cell fraction (not recorded which). The receptors come from a male donor with ankylosing spondylitis. Both conserved end residues are part of each CDR3. Fields, in order: D gene, J gene, V gene, clone size, CDR3 protein, CDR3 DNA. D genes are given only for firm matches. Not all rows give a size; the values are once, few, many and, for expanded clones, a class.

TRBD2,TRBJ2-1,TRBV3-1,few,CASSQGSGRAYNEQFF,TGTGCCAGCAGCCAAGGGAGCGGGAGGGCCTACAATGAGCAGTTCTTC
TRBD1,TRBJ2-5,TRBV12-3/TRBV12-4,NA,CASSPTGGKETQYF,TGTGCCAGCAGTCCTACAGGGGGTAAAGAGACCCAGTACTTC
TRBD2,TRBJ2-5,TRBV9,NA,CASSVLAGGMETQYF,TGTGCCAGCAGCGTCCTAGCGGGAGGGATGGAGACCCAGTACTTC
TRBD2,TRBJ2-2,TRBV6-1,few,CASRDQRERTGELFF,TGTGCCAGCAGAGACCAGCGGGAGCGAACCGGGGAGCTGTTTTTT
NA,TRBJ1-4,TRBV7-2,NA,CASSHLDITNEKLFF,TGTGCCAGCAGCCACCTTGACATAACTAATGAAAAACTGTTTTTT
NA,TRBJ1-1,TRBV27,NA,CASSSSGEIPIHEAFF,TGTGCCAGCAGTTCGTCCGGGGAGATCCCTATTCACGAAGCTTTCTTT
NA,TRBJ2-2,TRBV7-3,NA,CASSQVVGTPTPLGTGELFF,TGTGCCAGCAGCCAGGTGGTAGGGACACCTACCCCGTTGGGCACCGGGGAGCTGTTTTTT
NA,TRBJ1-2,TRBV20-1,few,CSATPWWGYTF,TGCAGTGCTACTCCTTGGTGGGGCTACACCTTC
NA,TRBJ1-1,TRBV5-1,few,CASSLDAGLKNTEAFF,TGCGCCAGCAGCTTGGACGCGGGACTGAAGAACACTGAAGCTTTCTTT
TRBD1,TRBJ1-2,TRBV7-9,NA,CASSSGGSFGYTF,TGTGCCAGCAGCTCAGGGGGATCTTTTGGCTACACCTTC
NA,TRBJ2-3,TRBV28,many,CASSLGSTDTQYF,TGTGCCAGCAGCTTGGGAAGCACAGATACGCAGTATTTT
TRBD1,TRBJ2-3,TRBV28,NA,CASSSPTGGAVTDTQYF,TGTGCCAGCAGTTCCCCCACAGGGGGCGCGGTCACAGATACGCAGTATTTT
NA,TRBJ1-5,TRBV6-1,NA,CASSVRVESNQPQHF,TGTGCCAGCAGTGTCCGGGTGGAAAGCAATCAGCCCCAGCATTTT
NA,TRBJ1-5,TRBV29-1,many,CSVGAGNQPQHF,TGCAGCGTTGGGGCAGGGAATCAGCCCCAGCATTTT
TRBD2,TRBJ2-7,TRBV29-1,NA,CSVDRAGGSYEQYF,TGCAGCGTTGACCGAGCGGGAGGCTCCTACGAGCAGTACTTC
TRBD1,TRBJ2-6,TRBV11-3,few,CASSLRTGGSGANVLTF,TGTGCCAGCAGCTTACGGACAGGAGGATCTGGGGCCAACGTCCTGACTTTC
TRBD2,TRBJ2-1,TRBV11-3,NA,CASSPASGSAGEQFF,TGTGCCAGCAGCCCAGCTAGCGGGAGTGCGGGGGAGCAGTTCTTC
TRBD2,TRBJ2-5,TRBV5-1,few,CASSWGLADVNWGETQYF,TGCGCCAGCAGCTGGGGACTAGCGGACGTAAATTGGGGGGAGACCCAGTACTTC